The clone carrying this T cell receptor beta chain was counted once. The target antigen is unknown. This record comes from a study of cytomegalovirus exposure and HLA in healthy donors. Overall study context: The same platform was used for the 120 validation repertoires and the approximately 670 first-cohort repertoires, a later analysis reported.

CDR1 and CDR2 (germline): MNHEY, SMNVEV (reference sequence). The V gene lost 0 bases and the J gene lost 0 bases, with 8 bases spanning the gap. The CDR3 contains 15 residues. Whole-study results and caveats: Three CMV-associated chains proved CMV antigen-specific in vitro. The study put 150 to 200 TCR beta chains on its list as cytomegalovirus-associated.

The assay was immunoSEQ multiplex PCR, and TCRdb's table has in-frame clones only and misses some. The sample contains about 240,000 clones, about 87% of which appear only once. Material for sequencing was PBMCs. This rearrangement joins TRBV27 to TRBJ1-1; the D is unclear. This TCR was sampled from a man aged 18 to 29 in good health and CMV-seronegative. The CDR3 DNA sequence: TGTGCCAGCAGTTTATCAACCGGGGTGAACACTGAAGCTTTCTTT. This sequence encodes CASSLSTGVNTEAFF.